This T cell receptor (beta chain) was recovered during a study of shared clonotypes between healthy human individuals (dated by TCRdb to between 2020 and 2021). Context from the whole study: Three men and a couple of women, aged 18 to 49 years, made up the cohort. For each donor, CD4 naive and CD4 memory were each run on three plates, CD8 naive on two plates, and CD8 memory on one plate. To estimate repertoire size and how much clonotype sharing occurs between individuals, the study deeply sequenced the blood TCR repertoires of roughly 5 healthy adults. Different laboratories and diverse techniques were used to prepare libraries and sequence TCR repertoires, to increase sequencing depth and limit assay-specific biases. Leukapheresis yielded between about 0.85 and 10 billion PBMCs per donor.

For the CD8 naive samples, CD45RO-negative cells were positively selected for CCR7, yielding a CD45RA+CCR7+ population from which TemRA cells were excluded. The donors were healthy, HIV-negative adults with no recently reported acute infections or vaccinations. Every donor was a Caucasian adult living in Nashville, Tennessee, USA. After blood collection by leukapheresis, PBMCs were isolated using Ficoll-Histopaque density gradient centrifugation and then cryopreserved in the vapor phase of liquid nitrogen. Analytical flow cytometry was used to check the purity and quantity of each magnetically sorted T cell population. From each sorted fraction, genomic DNA was isolated and quantified by UV absorbance on a Nanodrop 2000c. CDR1 and CDR2 were assigned from the germline V gene as SGHAT and FQNNGV. V is pared back by 5 bases and J by 0 bases, with 14 bases lying between the germline termini. The CDR3 runs 15 residues from the cysteine to the phenylalanine. Only CDR3 DNA is held: 45 bases, read in frame from base 1.

Using the deep immunoSEQ assay, multiplex PCR amplified TCR CDR3 regions from genomic DNA. Extracted genomic DNA from each cell subset was spread evenly across all wells of several immunoSEQ 96-well plates, with each plate serving as a replicate. For sorted subsets, each replicate PCR was loaded with roughly 190 ng genomic DNA, equivalent to 25,000 to 30,000 T cell genomes. Purified libraries were measured with a Qubit 3.0 fluorometer, size-checked on a Bioanalyzer 2100, and measured again with the KAPA Library Quantification kit. Every immunoSEQ 96-well plate was sequenced on a dedicated single-read 150-cycle Illumina NextSeq 550 flow cell. From the authors' description of their analysis: The immunoSEQ output contained only junctional sequences without quality scores, so filtering could not match that applied to full-length reads. Sequences were annotated with PyIR, a Python wrapper for IgBLAST v1.9, using IMGT germline references to assign V/J genes and CDR3. Reads were filtered out if the reads had weak V/J assignments (E-value above 1e-6), no CDR3, stop codons, out-of-frame junctions, or ambiguous translated residues. V3J clonotypes were defined as sequences sharing the same inferred V gene, J gene, and CDR3 amino acid sequence. Percentage overlap between repertoires was computed as shared unique clonotypes divided by the size of the smaller repertoire. Three approaches were used to assess repertoire richness: RTK rarefaction, the Chao1 estimator, and Recon v2.1 estimates of unobserved clonotypes. OLGA was used to compute generation probabilities for all TCRbeta clonotypes that the gDNA method yielded from a handful of donors. Not all clones reach the TCRdb copy of this immuneACCESS table, which keeps in-frame sequences only. Checked studies attribute under half of the gap to unresolved V genes and leave the rest unexplained. V and J calls and clone size are as listed in that table; D and trimming were resolved from the DNA. The sample table records hundreds of thousands of clones; approximately 96% of these occur just once. Jointly, the top ten make up about 0.12% of the sample.

Remarks on this clone: The antigen it binds to is not known. One base away there is no much larger clone; base qualities are not given.

Overall results and qualifications from the work: Compared with non-shared clonotypes, clonotypes shared by all four sorted-subset donors had higher generation probabilities. Across four donors, around 5% of naive CD4, roughly 3.3% of naive CD8, 2% to 2.5% of memory CD4, and under 0.45% of memory CD8 clonotypes were shared. Naive subsets generally had larger estimated clonotype richness than memory subsets. Pairwise subsampling indicated that sequencing depth was expected to affect the degree of clonotype sharing among donors. Because the study included only a small number of donors, the genetic and exposure-history diversity represented was limited. Sampling was restricted to blood, and TCR repertoires in tissue are likely to differ from TCR repertoires in blood. Even with the large sequencing depth, rarefaction of the sorted-subset datasets indicated that sequencing was incomplete.

Recombination linked TRBV11-2 to TRBJ2-7; the D gene is perhaps TRBD1, on 5 matching bases. The clonotype comes from a woman aged 25 to 39 in good health. The specimen was naive CD8+ T cells sorted from blood. The cell subset or site label of this sample denotes: CD45RA+CCR7+. The DNA sequence reads TGTGCCAGCAGCGAAACAGGATTAAGCTCCTACGAGCAGTACTTC. Translation gives CASSETGLSSYEQYF.